Below, 21 T cell receptor beta chains from the same sample are listed, as sequenced in a study of T cells after yellow fever vaccination (dated by TCRdb to between 2018 and 2021). The intended sense of this specimen's treatment or condition label: live attenuated yellow fever vaccine strain. The protocol used for the library was 5' RACE. The sequencer was an Illumina HiSeq 2500. The public reads were reanalyzed by TCRdb: fastp trimming at Q25, MiXCR alignment, in-frame beta chains only. One record per CDR3 amino acid sequence lists the most common genes and DNA. Within this sample are some 350,000 distinct CDR3 sequences, with 8.5% to 9% of them counted one time only. The top ten clonotypes cover about 20% of the sample. This specimen consisted of PBMCs, obtained on the day of the first yellow fever vaccination. Every receptor here comes from a man younger than 30 who received the YFV17D yellow fever vaccine.

This clonotype came up a few times. The J gene is TRBJ2-7, the V gene TRBV4-1; 7 bases fit TRBD1. After removal of 1 base from V and 6 bases from J, the junction contained 6 bases not matched to a gene. The CDR3 is 14 residues long. Germline CDR1 and CDR2: MGHRA and YSYEKL. CDR3 in amino acids: CASSQGAGGVEQYF. In nucleotides, the CDR3 is TGCGCCAGCAGCCAAGGCGCAGGGGGAGTCGAGCAGTACTTC.

This clonotype was observed a few times. The genes are TRBV7-8 and TRBJ2-7; no reliable D call. V lost 4 bases and J 1 base, leaving 11 bases between the germline ends. The germline CDR1 and CDR2 sequences are SGHVS and FQNEAQ. CDR3 length equals 14 residues. The CDR3 DNA reads TGTGCCAGCAGCTGGACGCCGTCGTCCTACGAGCAGTACTTC. Translation: CASSWTPSSYEQYF.

CDR3 sequence reads: CASSHRSGAPTEAFF. The CDR3 DNA is TGCGCCAGCAGCCACCGATCGGGGGCGCCCACTGAAGCTTTCTTT. The V and J genes are TRBV4-3 and TRBJ1-1; D possibly corresponds to TRBD1 (6 bases). There are 15 residues in the CDR3. V was clipped by 3 bases and J by 4 bases, with 15 bases between them. CDR1 LGHNA and CDR2 YSLEER come from the germline V gene.

At least ten counts were recorded for this clonotype. The CDR3 DNA is TGTGCCAGCAGCTTAGGTCATCGAGAGACCCAGTACTTC. Amino acids: CASSLGHRETQYF. V is TRBV7-8 and J is TRBJ2-5, with no clear D. Between the trimmed V and J ends, which lost 1 base and 4 bases, there was a span of 7 bases. CDR1 SGHVS and CDR2 FQNEAQ come from the germline V gene. CDR3 length equals 13 residues.

This clonotype was seen a few times. The chain links TRBV7-2 to TRBJ1-5; 11 positions match TRBD1. Germline loops: CDR1 SGHTA, CDR2 FQGNSA. This CDR3 is built from 13 residues. The V and J ends lost 3 bases and 11 bases, in that order; junction bases with no gene match: 3. The CDR3 DNA reads TGTGCCAGCAGCTTCGGGACAGGGGGGACCCAGCATTTT. This encodes CASSFGTGGTQHF.

This chain links TRBV19 with TRBJ2-2; 9 nucleotides agree with TRBD1. This CDR3 has 15 residues. The V segment lost 6 bases and the J segment 6 bases; nucleotides outside the gene matches: 8. Germline V gene lookup returns CDR1 LNHDA and CDR2 SQIVND (reference sequence). This CDR3 is CASRRTGGSAGELFF. The DNA for the CDR3 is TGTGCCAGTAGGCGAACAGGGGGCAGCGCCGGGGAGCTGTTTTTT.

This clonotype was detected only a few times. The CDR3 DNA reads TGTGCCAGCAGCTTAGCCGGGATTCGTGAGACCCAGTACTTC. It specifies CASSLAGIRETQYF. The V call is TRBV7-9, the J call TRBJ2-5; D possibly corresponds to TRBD2 (5 bases). The CDR3 runs 14 residues. The V end lost 0 bases, the J end lost 5 bases, and 10 bases lay between the germline ends. The V gene's germline CDR1 is SEHNR and CDR2 FQNEAQ (reference sequence).

This clonotype was observed a handful of times. V and J are TRBV6-1 and TRBJ1-5; 8 bases agree with TRBD1. Germline CDR1 MNHNS, CDR2 SASEGT. CDR3 size: 18 residues. After removal of 6 bases from V and 0 bases from J, the junction contained 13 bases not matched to a gene. In DNA, the CDR3 is TGTGCCAGCAGCCTCCGGGCAGGGGGCCACCCTAGCAATCAGCCCCAGCATTTT. Protein product: CASSLRAGGHPSNQPQHF.

With respect to this clonotype: The junction shows a germline mismatch at one end, possibly a read error. The chain links TRBV5-5 to TRBJ1-5; 7 nucleotides match TRBD1. Germline CDR1 SGHKS, CDR2 YYEKEE (reference sequence). This CDR3 region has 13 residues. The CDR3 DNA follows: TGTGCCATCAGCTCTTGGACAGGTCAGCCCCAGCATTTT. Protein: CAISSWTGQPQHF. Combining the CDR3 with reference TRBV5-5 and TRBJ1-5 gives the whole variable domain DAGVTQSPTHLIKTRGQQVTLRCSPISGHKSVSWYQQVLGQGPQFIFQYYEKEERGRGNFPDRFSARQFPNYSSELNVNALLLGDSALYLCAISSWTGQPQHFGDGTRLSIL.

This clonotype was counted ten times or more. This chain links TRBV29-1 with TRBJ1-2; D gene uncertain. Trimming took 3 bases from V and 13 from J, leaving 18 bases between them. The CDR3 contains 12 residues. Germline V gene sequence: CDR1 SQVTM, CDR2 ANQGSEA. The CDR3 loop reads CSVDNIGPSVTF. CDR3 nucleotide sequence: TGCAGCGTTGATAATATCGGGCCGTCCGTCACCTTC.

This clonotype was seen a few times. The chain uses TRBV28 and TRBJ2-5; D gene uncertain. Germline V gene lookup returns CDR1 MDHEN and CDR2 SYDVKM. This CDR3 has 16 amino acids. V was cut by 4 bases and J by 0 bases, with 15 bases left in between. The CDR3 loop is CASSSPNSVYQETQYF. In DNA, the CDR3 is TGTGCCAGCAGTTCGCCCAACTCAGTGTACCAAGAGACCCAGTACTTC.

The chain joins TRBV7-2 to TRBJ2-1; D may be TRBD1 (5 bases). In germline, CDR1 is SGHTA, CDR2 FQGNSA. The CDR3 has 16 residues. V was pared by 2 bases and J by 2 bases, with 13 bases between. CDR3 nucleotide sequence: TGTGCCAGCAGCTTATCTCTAGGGGATACCTACAATGAGCAGTTCTTC. Translated, it gives CASSLSLGDTYNEQFF.

The table lists this clonotype with a few counts. This sequence joins TRBV13 and TRBJ2-1; TRBD2 matches at 9 bases. With 7 bases clipped from V and 2 bases from J, the junction kept 6 bases outside the gene matches. The germline V gene encodes CDR1 PRHDT and CDR2 FYEKMQ (reference sequence). The CDR3 runs 15 residues. The CDR3: CASTPSGVPYNEQFF. CDR3 nucleotide sequence: TGTGCCAGCACGCCTAGCGGGGTCCCCTACAATGAGCAGTTCTTC.

This clonotype came up many times. The rearrangement joins TRBV12-3 or TRBV12-4 to TRBJ2-7, with unresolved D. The V and J ends lost 4 bases and 0 bases respectively, with 10 bases between them. CDR3 size: 14 residues. As DNA, the CDR3 is TGTGCCAGCAGTTATGTGGCGTCCTCCTACGAGCAGTACTTC. It is translated as CASSYVASSYEQYF.

Remarks on this clonotype: Given the absence of the conserved phenylalanine or tryptophan at the CDR3 end, a read error is likely. V is TRBV5-5 and J is TRBJ2-7, with TRBD1 matching 8 bases. The V gene end was trimmed by 6 bases and the J gene end by 5 bases; junction bases not matched to a gene: 10. The CDR3 contains 14 residues. The germline CDR1 and CDR2 sequences are SGHKS and YYEKEE (reference sequence). The CDR3 nucleotides read TGTGCCAGCACCCTCCGGGACAGGCGACACGAGCAGTACATC. Protein: CASTLRDRRHEQYI.

This clonotype occurred a few times. V usage is TRBV7-9 and J usage is TRBJ2-1; D might be TRBD1 (6 bases). The CDR3 loop spans 12 amino acids. The germline V gene has CDR1 SEHNR and CDR2 FQNEAQ (reference sequence). Between the trimmed V and J ends, which lost 5 bases and 9 bases, there was a span of 11 bases. The CDR3 bases are TGTGCCAGCAGCCAAGCAGGGGTTGAGCAGTTCTTC. Translation: CASSQAGVEQFF.

V gene TRBV7-8 combines with J gene TRBJ2-1; 7 nucleotides line up with TRBD2. The V gene end was trimmed by 5 bases and the J gene end by 15 bases; junction bases not matched to a gene: 13. The CDR3 sequence is 13 residues long. In germline, CDR1 is SGHVS, CDR2 FQNEAQ. CDR3 nucleotide sequence: TGTGCCAGCAGCCCCAACGGTGCGGGGGAGGGGTTCTTC. Amino acids: CASSPNGAGEGFF.

This clonotype occurred a few times. This rearrangement joins TRBV5-1 to TRBJ1-1, with D uncertain. Germline V gene data show CDR1 as SGHRS and CDR2 as YFSETQ. V was pared by 5 bases and J by 0 bases, with 14 bases between. The CDR3 runs to 15 residues. The CDR3 protein is CASSPGPGMNTEAFF. The DNA for the CDR3 is TGCGCCAGCAGTCCTGGGCCGGGTATGAACACTGAAGCTTTCTTT.

Notes on this clonotype: Mismatch with germline at one junction end may stem from a read error. The genes are TRBV4-2 and TRBJ2-7, with D perhaps matching TRBD1 (6 bases). This CDR3 has 16 residues. Germline lookup yields CDR1 LGHNA and CDR2 YNFKEQ. The chain's CDR3 is CASSHTNYRTDYELYF. The CDR3 nucleotides are TGTGCCAGCAGCCACACCAACTACAGGACAGACTACGAGCTGTACTTC.

This clonotype was seen a few times. The junction departs from the called germline gene at one end, perhaps through a read error. V usage is TRBV10-3 and J usage is TRBJ1-1; D unresolved. The CDR3 length is 13 residues. Germline CDR1 reads ENHRY; CDR2 reads SYGVKD. The CDR3 loop is CAISASLNTEAFF. The DNA of the CDR3 is TGTGCCATCAGCGCCTCATTGAATACTGAAGCTTTCTTT.

CDR3 DNA: TGCGCCTCCTCTACCGTGTTAGCATTCCAAGAGACCCAGTACTTC. Residues: CASSTVLAFQETQYF. This rearrangement joins TRBV5-1 to TRBJ2-5; no clear D gene. Germline CDR1 and CDR2: SGHRS and YFSETQ. CDR3 length: 15 amino acids. V was trimmed by 10 bases and J by 1 base, leaving 20 bases between them.